Each of the 28 T cell receptor beta chains below was sequenced from the same sample in a study of CD8 T cells in ankylosing spondylitis. Study-level findings and limits: Seven to nine highly homologous variants made up a TCR beta motif that seemed to typify ankylosing spondylitis blood.

MiXCR, run by TCRdb on the 5' RACE reads, gives a single entry per CDR3 protein. The sample has around 770,000 distinct CDR3 sequences, 10% to 15% seen once. What these receptors recognize is not known. The sample consisted of blood, either unsorted or a sorted T cell fraction (not recorded which). The receptors stem from a male donor with ankylosing spondylitis.

This clonotype has more than one count but fewer than ten. The chain employs TRBV11-2 and TRBJ1-5, with a weak D call TRBD1 (5 bases). Trimming pared 4 bases from V and 4 bases from J, leaving 8 bases between. Germline V gene sequence: CDR1 SGHAT, CDR2 FQNNGV. The CDR3 has 13 amino acids. CDR3 in amino acids: CASSSYRNQPQHF. The CDR3 nucleotides are TGTGCCAGCAGCTCGTACAGGAATCAGCCCCAGCATTTT.

In its sample, this clonotype was seen a few times. This sequence joins TRBV5-5 and TRBJ1-2, with a possible D match to TRBD1 (5 bases). V gave up 0 bases and J gave up 4 bases, with 16 bases separating them. CDR1 and CDR2 from the germline V gene are SGHKS and YYEKEE (reference sequence). The CDR3 has 16 residues. As DNA, the CDR3 is TGTGCCAGCAGCTTGGCCGGATTTGGGGGAGTCTATGGCTACACCTTC. Translated: CASSLAGFGGVYGYTF.

This clonotype has a handful of counts. CDR3 DNA sequence: TGCAGTGCTAGTACCAGGCAAGATTCACCCCTCCACTTT. Its translation: CSASTRQDSPLHF. The J gene is TRBJ1-6, the V gene TRBV20-1; no definite D call. CDR3 length: 13 residues. The V and J ends lost 3 bases and 8 bases respectively, with 11 bases between them. The germline V gene encodes CDR1 DFQATT and CDR2 SNEGSKA (reference sequence).

The chain links TRBV20-1 to TRBJ2-3; no reliable D call. V lost 5 bases, J lost 0 bases, and 12 bases lay in between. Germline lookup yields CDR1 DFQATT and CDR2 SNEGSKA (reference sequence). The CDR3 totals 14 residues. The DNA for the CDR3 is TGCAGTGCTCCCTTACACTCCAGCACAGATACGCAGTATTTT. It encodes CSAPLHSSTDTQYF.

This chain connects TRBV24-1 to TRBJ2-5, with D possibly matching TRBD1 (6 bases). The V and J ends lost 7 bases and 7 bases respectively, with 9 bases between them. Per the germline V gene, CDR1 is KGHDR and CDR2 is SFDVKD. The CDR3 is 11 amino acids. CDR3 residues: CATSKTGTQYF. CDR3 sequence (DNA): TGTGCCACCAGCAAGACAGGGACCCAGTACTTC.

This clonotype was seen more than once but under ten times. The rearrangement links TRBV20-1 to TRBJ2-5; TRBD1 matches at 12 bases. CDR3 length: 14 amino acids. In germline, CDR1 is DFQATT, CDR2 SNEGSKA (reference sequence). Germline trimming cut 5 bases from V and 5 bases from J; bases unmatched to any gene: 6. CDR3 in DNA: TGCAGTGCTTTCCGGGACAGGGGGCACGAGACCCAGTACTTC. The encoded protein is CSAFRDRGHETQYF.

This clonotype has only a few counts. This rearrangement joins TRBV9 to TRBJ2-1; 9 nucleotides line up with TRBD2. CDR3 size: 15 residues. Per germline, CDR1 SGDLS and CDR2 YYNGEE. The V and J ends lost 0 bases and 6 bases, in that order; junction bases with no gene match: 4. In DNA, the CDR3 is TGTGCCAGCAGCGTAGGTCTAGCGGGAATCAATGAGCAGTTCTTC. It is translated as CASSVGLAGINEQFF. Combining the CDR3 with reference TRBV9 and TRBJ2-1 gives the whole variable domain DSGVTQTPKHLITATGQRVTLRCSPRSGDLSVYWYQQSLDQGLQFLIQYYNGEERAKGNILERFSAQQFPDLHSELNLSSLELGDSALYFCASSVGLAGINEQFFGPGTRLTVL.

The gene calls are TRBV6-5 and TRBJ2-5, with TRBD1 matching over 9 bases. V trimming: 4 bases; J trimming: 5 bases; junction bases outside the gene matches: 5. The CDR3 is 14 amino acids. Looked up from germline, CDR1 is MNHEY and CDR2 is SVGAGI. The CDR3 region has the DNA TGTGCCAGCAGTTCCGGGACAGGGTGGGAGACCCAGTACTTC. Its protein product is CASSSGTGWETQYF.

This sequence joins TRBV7-2 and TRBJ2-7; 9 bases match TRBD1. Per the germline V gene, CDR1 is SGHTA and CDR2 is FQGNSA. The CDR3 loop spans 15 amino acids. Losses at the gene ends were 4 bases for V and 3 bases for J; bases not matched to a gene: 7. The chain's CDR3 is CASSSRPGQGYEQYF. As DNA, the CDR3 is TGTGCCAGCAGCTCAAGGCCGGGACAGGGCTACGAGCAGTACTTC.

This clonotype occurred a few times. The chain joins TRBV20-1 to TRBJ2-7; 9 bases align to TRBD1. This CDR3 has 15 amino acids. V was clipped by 0 bases and J by 1 base; unmatched bases: 4. Germline V gene lookup returns CDR1 DFQATT and CDR2 SNEGSKA (reference sequence). The CDR3: CSARDLGQGSYEQYF. CDR3 bases: TGCAGTGCTAGAGATTTGGGACAGGGTTCCTACGAGCAGTACTTC.

This clonotype has only a few counts. DNA for the CDR3: TGCAGTGCTAGGGAGGCAGTAACAGATACGCAGTATTTT. This codes for CSAREAVTDTQYF. The chain uses TRBV20-1 and TRBJ2-3; tentative D call: TRBD2 (5 bases). Trimming stripped 3 bases from V and 3 bases from J, with 10 bases between. From germline, CDR1 is DFQATT and CDR2 SNEGSKA (reference sequence). The CDR3 sequence is 13 residues long.

V is TRBV5-1 and J is TRBJ2-3, with D perhaps matching TRBD2 (5 bases). Germline lookup yields CDR1 SGHRS and CDR2 YFSETQ. The CDR3 is 15 residues long. V lost 4 bases, J lost 4 bases, and 16 bases lay in between. CDR3 amino acids: CASSPGPGMSDTQYF. DNA of the CDR3: TGCGCCAGCAGCCCCGGCCCGGGGATGTCAGATACGCAGTATTTT.

The rearrangement uses TRBV7-2 and TRBJ2-7; maybe TRBD1 (6 bases). V lost 5 bases to trimming and J lost 7 bases, with 15 bases between them. Germline CDR1 is SGHTA and CDR2 is FQGNSA. The CDR3 runs 13 residues. The CDR3 nucleotides are TGTGCCAGCAGCCGCCAGGGGCCGGGGGAGCAGTACTTC. Its translation is CASSRQGPGEQYF.

This clonotype was counted many times. The CDR3 region is CASSSSGDTQYF. The CDR3 DNA is TGTGCCAGCAGCTCCTCGGGAGATACGCAGTATTTT. The rearrangement uses TRBV5-6 and TRBJ2-3; no firm D call. V lost 3 bases, J lost 5 bases, and 7 bases lay in between. Germline-derived CDR1 and CDR2 are SGHDT and YYEEEE. This CDR3 comprises 12 residues.

The rearrangement uses TRBV10-2 and TRBJ1-3; tentative D call: TRBD1 (5 bases). There are 15 residues in the CDR3. The germline V gene has CDR1 WSHSY and CDR2 SAAADI. V was pared by 4 bases and J by 1 base, with 11 bases between. The CDR3, as DNA: TGCGCCAGCAGTGGGGAATACAGGTCTGGAAACACCATATATTTT. Its protein is CASSGEYRSGNTIYF.

This chain uses TRBV6-2 or TRBV6-3 with TRBJ2-5, with 8 bases matching TRBD2. CDR3 size: 16 residues. The V segment lost 0 bases and the J segment 5 bases; nucleotides outside the gene matches: 8. Germline V lookup: CDR1 MNHEY, CDR2 SVGEGT. The CDR3 DNA sequence: TGTGCCAGCAGTTACTCGATCCGGGAGGGTCAGGAGACCCAGTACTTC. Translation: CASSYSIREGQETQYF.

This clonotype was observed at least ten times. The chain recombines TRBV11-2 with TRBJ1-2, with 7 bases identical to TRBD1. Germline V gives CDR1 SGHAT, CDR2 FQNNGV. V was clipped by 5 bases and J by 3 bases; unmatched bases: 6. The CDR3 totals 14 residues. This CDR3 is CASSVGQAYYGYTF. CDR3 coding DNA: TGTGCCAGCAGCGTTGGACAGGCCTACTATGGCTACACCTTC.

This clonotype has more than one count but fewer than ten. The chain uses TRBV20-1 and TRBJ1-4; D might be TRBD1 (6 bases). The CDR3 length is 15 residues. V lost 0 bases and J lost 2, with 10 bases in between. Germline V gene data show CDR1 as DFQATT and CDR2 as SNEGSKA (reference sequence). The CDR3 spells CSARDEGQTNEKLFF. DNA for the CDR3: TGCAGTGCTAGAGATGAAGGACAGACTAATGAAAAACTGTTTTTT.

A few counts support this clonotype. The V call is TRBV7-6, the J call TRBJ2-3, with TRBD1 matching 8 bases. CDR3 length: 16 residues. The J segment lost 0 bases and the V segment lost 4 bases, leaving 6 bases of the junction unmatched. CDR1 and CDR2 (germline): SGHVS, FNYEAQ. CDR3 residues: CASSSNRDRSTDTQYF. The CDR3 DNA sequence: TGTGCCAGCAGCTCAAACCGGGACAGGAGCACAGATACGCAGTATTTT.

This CDR3 is CASSPLAGGPGEQYF. The CDR3 DNA reads TGTGCCAGCTCACCTCTAGCGGGGGGACCGGGGGAGCAGTACTTC. The V and J genes are TRBV18 and TRBJ2-7, with TRBD2 matching 11 bases. This CDR3 is built from 15 residues. J gave up 7 bases and V 3 bases, and 8 bases lay outside the gene matches. CDR1 and CDR2 (germline): KGHSH, LQKENI.

This sequence joins TRBV20-1 and TRBJ2-1; D perhaps matches TRBD2 (6 bases). The V end lost 2 bases, the J end lost 0 bases, and 11 bases lay between the germline ends. The CDR3 spans 15 residues. CDR1 and CDR2 (germline): DFQATT, SNEGSKA (reference sequence). In DNA form, the CDR3 reads TGCAGTGCTAGATCAAATAGCGGCTCCTACAATGAGCAGTTCTTC. Its translation is CSARSNSGSYNEQFF.

The chain is built from TRBV4-3 and TRBJ2-2; D is possibly TRBD2 (5 bases). Trimming left V 4 bases short and J 6 bases short, with 12 bases between. The CDR3 runs 14 residues. Germline V gives CDR1 LGHNA, CDR2 YSLEER. The CDR3 region is CASSPWAGAGELFF. In nucleotides, the CDR3 is TGCGCCAGCAGCCCTTGGGCGGGCGCCGGGGAGCTGTTTTTT.

This clonotype was seen at least ten times. The chain couples TRBV29-1 to TRBJ1-1, with 8 bases fitting TRBD1. Germline V gene data show CDR1 as SQVTM and CDR2 as ANQGSEA. The V segment lost 4 bases and the J segment 1 base; nucleotides outside the gene matches: 8. This CDR3 has 15 amino acids. The CDR3 region is CSVGTGQGPNTEAFF. CDR3 in DNA: TGCAGCGTTGGAACAGGACAGGGTCCGAACACTGAAGCTTTCTTT.

This clonotype was counted between two and nine times. The chain couples TRBV20-1 to TRBJ1-5; D call uncertain. The CDR3 totals 15 residues. The germline gives CDR1 DFQATT, CDR2 SNEGSKA (reference sequence). The V end was cut by 0 bases, the J end by 0 bases, with 9 bases between. This CDR3 reads CSAREWINSNQPQHF. The CDR3 nucleotides are TGCAGTGCTAGAGAATGGATAAATAGCAATCAGCCCCAGCATTTT.

This clonotype was observed a handful of times. The chain couples TRBV28 to TRBJ2-1; TRBD2 might be the D (6 bases). CDR3 length equals 14 residues. With 8 bases removed from V and 5 bases from J, the gap between germline ends came to 16 bases. In germline, CDR1 is MDHEN, CDR2 SYDVKM. The CDR3 region has the DNA TGTGCCAGCGGTTCTAGCGATGCGGACAATGAGCAGTTCTTC. Encoded protein: CASGSSDADNEQFF.

The sample holds a few counts of this clonotype. V is TRBV5-5 and J is TRBJ2-5, with 8 bases lining up with TRBD2. Germline assignment: CDR1 SGHKS and CDR2 YYEKEE (reference sequence). This CDR3 comprises 15 residues. Trimming at V came to 4 bases and at J to 5 bases, leaving 10 bases not matched to a gene. For the CDR3, the DNA is TGTGCCAGCAGCGACCCGCGGGGGGCTGGGGAGACCCAGTACTTC. Protein sequence: CASSDPRGAGETQYF. The variable domain in full, completed from reference TRBV5-5 and TRBJ2-5, reads DAGVTQSPTHLIKTRGQQVTLRCSPISGHKSVSWYQQVLGQGPQFIFQYYEKEERGRGNFPDRFSARQFPNYSSELNVNALLLGDSALYLCASSDPRGAGETQYFGPGTRLLVL.

This clonotype was recorded at least ten times. The chain couples TRBV4-3 to TRBJ2-7; 8 nucleotides match TRBD2. V lost 4 bases and J lost 4; bases outside the gene matches: 6. There are 14 residues in the CDR3. Germline assignment: CDR1 LGHNA and CDR2 YSLEER. This CDR3 reads CASSRAGEGYEQYF. The DNA of the CDR3 is TGCGCCAGCAGCCGAGCGGGAGAGGGGTACGAGCAGTACTTC.

This clonotype has ten or more counts. J is TRBJ2-5 and V is TRBV5-1; the D gene is possibly TRBD1 (6 bases). Germline CDR1 and CDR2: SGHRS and YFSETQ. The CDR3 consists of 15 residues. Trimming removed 0 bases from V and 2 bases from J, with 11 bases in between. The DNA of the CDR3 is TGCGCCAGCAGCTTGGCCTTGACAGGTCAAGAGACCCAGTACTTC. It encodes CASSLALTGQETQYF.